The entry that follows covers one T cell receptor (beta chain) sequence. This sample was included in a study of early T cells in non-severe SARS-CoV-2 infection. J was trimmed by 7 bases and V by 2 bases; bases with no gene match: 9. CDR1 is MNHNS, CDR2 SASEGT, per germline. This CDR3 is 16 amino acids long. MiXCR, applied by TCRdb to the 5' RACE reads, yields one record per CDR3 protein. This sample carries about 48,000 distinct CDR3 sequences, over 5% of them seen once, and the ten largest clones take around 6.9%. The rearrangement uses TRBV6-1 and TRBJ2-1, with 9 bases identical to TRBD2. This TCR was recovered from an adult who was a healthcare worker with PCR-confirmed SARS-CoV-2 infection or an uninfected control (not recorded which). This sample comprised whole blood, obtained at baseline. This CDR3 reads CASSENWREGRNEQFF. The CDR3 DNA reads TGTGCCAGCAGTGAAAACTGGCGGGAGGGCCGGAATGAGCAGTTCTTC.